This TCR beta chain was identified during a study of CD8 T cells in Susac syndrome. Germline V gene sequence: CDR1 MDHEN, CDR2 SYDVKM. The CDR3 runs to 16 residues. V trimming: 3 bases; J trimming: 2 bases; junction bases outside the gene matches: 3. RNA totalling roughly 0.5 to 1 ug underwent reverse transcription with random hexamers. Amplification of TCR beta CDR3 spanned 54 Vbeta and 13 Jbeta via immunoSEQ multiplex PCR. TCRdb re-called the immunoSEQ multiplex PCR reads with MiXCR, one entry per CDR3 protein. Altogether more than 90,000 distinct CDR3 sequences are present, 85% to 95% being singletons, with the ten largest covering about 0.096%. TEMRA cells were enriched by FACS, while CD8+ and CD4+ T cells were obtained through a negative isolation that was performed magnetically.

The chain recombines TRBV28 with TRBJ2-1, with 11 positions matching TRBD2. This receptor was taken from a human donor with multiple sclerosis. Sample: CD4+ T cells from PBMCs. Here the CDR3 reads CASSFTSGGPYNEQFF. The CDR3 region has the DNA TGTGCCAGCAGTTTTACTAGCGGGGGCCCCTACAATGAGCAGTTCTTC. The entire variable domain, with the rest obtained from reference TRBV28 and TRBJ2-1, is as follows: DVKVTQSSRYLVKRTGEKVFLECVQDMDHENMFWYRQDPGLGLRLIYFSYDVKMKEKGDIPEGYSVSREKKERFSLILESASTNQTSMYLCASSFTSGGPYNEQFFGPGTRLTVL.